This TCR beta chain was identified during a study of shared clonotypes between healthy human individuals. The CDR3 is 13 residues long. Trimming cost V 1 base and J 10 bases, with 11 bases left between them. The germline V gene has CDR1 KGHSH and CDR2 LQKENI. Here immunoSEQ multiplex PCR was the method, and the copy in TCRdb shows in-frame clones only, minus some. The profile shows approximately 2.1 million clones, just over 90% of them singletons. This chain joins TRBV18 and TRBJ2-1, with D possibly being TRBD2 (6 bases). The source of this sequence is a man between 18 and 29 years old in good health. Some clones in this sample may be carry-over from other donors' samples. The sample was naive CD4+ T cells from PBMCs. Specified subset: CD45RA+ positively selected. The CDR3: CASSPRGTSEQFF. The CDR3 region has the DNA TGTGCCAGCTCACCACGCGGGACCAGCGAGCAGTTCTTC. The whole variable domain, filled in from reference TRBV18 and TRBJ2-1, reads NAGVMQNPRHLVRRRGQEARLRCSPMKGHSHVYWYRQLPEEGLKFMVYLQKENIIDESGMPKERFSAEFPKEGPSILRIQQVVRGDSAAYFCASSPRGTSEQFFGPGTRLTVL.